The 17 T cell receptor beta chains listed next were all sequenced from one sample in a study of OX40 agonist ivuxolimab in advanced cancers. Using immunoSEQ multiplex PCR, the repertoire was profiled, and TCRdb retains in-frame clones only, with some absent. The sample lists about 68,000 clones, 85% occurring once. The sample consisted of CD4+ or CD8+ T cells sorted from blood, taken in a trial of the OX40 agonist ivuxolimab. The receptor source for this set is an adult with an advanced solid tumor such as melanoma, head and neck, liver or kidney cancer.

In this sample, this clone turned up once. CDR3 in DNA: TGCGCCAGCAGCCAGGGACAGGCAAATGAAGCTTTCTTT. It specifies CASSQGQANEAFF. The chain links TRBV4-1 to TRBJ1-1; TRBD1 matches 8 bases. V lost 3 bases to trimming and J lost 7 bases; unmatched junction nucleotides: 4. Germline V lookup: CDR1 MGHRA, CDR2 YSYEKL. The CDR3 spans 13 residues.

The V and J genes are TRBV5-4 and TRBJ1-2; 10 nucleotides line up with TRBD1. CDR3 length: 14 amino acids. Trimming cost V 4 bases and J 8 bases; bases outside gene matches: 8. Germline V gene lookup returns CDR1 SGHNT and CDR2 YYREEE (reference sequence). CDR3: CASSRDRGFVGYTF. The CDR3 nucleotides are TGTGCCAGCAGCAGGGACAGGGGATTCGTCGGCTACACCTTC.

The chain has TRBV19 and TRBJ1-1; D is perhaps TRBD1 (5 bases). The V and J ends lost 4 bases and 4 bases respectively, with 16 bases between them. Germline CDR1 reads LNHDA; CDR2 reads SQIVND (reference sequence). The CDR3 has 15 amino acids. The CDR3 sequence is CASSRGPARGTEAFF. In DNA form, the CDR3 reads TGTGCCAGTAGTAGGGGACCCGCGAGGGGCACTGAAGCTTTCTTT.

The rearrangement uses TRBV9 and TRBJ1-4, with D possibly being TRBD1 (6 bases). CDR1 and CDR2 (germline): SGDLS, YYNGEE. The CDR3 sequence is 18 residues long. Trimming removed 0 bases at V and 5 bases at J, with 20 bases between. Written as DNA, the CDR3 is TGTGCCAGCAGCGTAGGGGGGGCCGGTAGACCGGGAAATGAAAAACTGTTTTTT. Its protein is CASSVGGAGRPGNEKLFF.

The chain is built from TRBV18 and TRBJ1-2, with D tentatively TRBD1 (6 bases). The germline V and J ends were trimmed by 4 bases and 0 bases, with 12 bases remaining between them. Germline assignment: CDR1 KGHSH and CDR2 LQKENI. The CDR3 sequence is 15 residues long. In DNA form, the CDR3 reads TGTGCCAGCTCACGGCGGGACACGGCTAACTATGGCTACACCTTC. Its protein product is CASSRRDTANYGYTF.

This sequence joins TRBV7-2 and TRBJ2-7, with 8 bases that match TRBD2. V lost 4 bases to trimming and J lost 6 bases; unmatched junction nucleotides: 11. Germline-derived CDR1 and CDR2 are SGHTA and FQGNSA. The CDR3 length is 15 residues. The CDR3 spells CASSSGTRRYSEQYF. The CDR3 region has the DNA TGTGCCAGCAGCTCCGGGACTAGAAGGTATTCCGAGCAGTACTTC.

This clone was found once. V gene TRBV18 combines with J gene TRBJ1-4, with unresolved D. Trimming removed 1 base at V and 1 base at J, with 7 bases between. This CDR3 contains 15 residues. Germline V gene sequence: CDR1 KGHSH, CDR2 LQKENI. The CDR3 reads CASSPREGTNEKLFF. CDR3 in DNA: TGTGCCAGCTCACCACGTGAGGGAACTAATGAAAAACTGTTTTTT.

This clone was seen once. The chain links TRBV7-9 to TRBJ2-7, with 11 bases matching TRBD1. CDR1 is SEHNR, CDR2 FQNEAQ, per germline (reference sequence). The CDR3 runs 16 residues. Losses at the gene ends were 4 bases for V and 0 bases for J; bases not matched to a gene: 5. CDR3 amino acids: CASSSAGTGGSYEQYF. The DNA of the CDR3 is TGTGCCAGCAGCTCAGCCGGGACAGGGGGCTCCTACGAGCAGTACTTC.

This chain uses TRBV29-1 with TRBJ2-5; 10 bases agree with TRBD1. The germline V gene encodes CDR1 SQVTM and CDR2 ANQGSEA. The CDR3 totals 15 residues. After removal of 5 bases from V and 2 bases from J, the junction contained 8 bases not matched to a gene. This chain's CDR3 is CSVTTGTGVQETQYF. The CDR3 region has the DNA TGCAGCGTTACTACCGGGACAGGGGTGCAAGAGACCCAGTACTTC.

The chain couples TRBV5-1 to TRBJ1-4; 9 nucleotides match TRBD1. Germline CDR1 is SGHRS and CDR2 is YFSETQ. Trimming removed 4 bases from V and 8 bases from J; junction bases left unmatched: 12. The CDR3 contains 16 residues. The chain's CDR3 is CASSETGTGFEEKLFF. CDR3 in DNA: TGCGCCAGCAGCGAAACCGGGACAGGGTTTGAAGAAAAACTGTTTTTT.

This rearrangement joins TRBV29-1 to TRBJ2-2, with 12 positions matching TRBD1. The CDR3 spans 14 residues. V trimming: 7 bases; J trimming: 5 bases; junction bases outside the gene matches: 5. Germline V gene sequence: CDR1 SQVTM, CDR2 ANQGSEA. The CDR3 region has the DNA TGCAGCGCCGGGACAGGGGGCGGTACCGGGGAGCTGTTTTTT. Translating it yields CSAGTGGGTGELFF.

V usage is TRBV11-2 and J usage is TRBJ1-3; no definite D call. Germline assignment: CDR1 SGHAT and CDR2 FQNNGV. Trimming stripped 6 bases from V and 5 bases from J, with 5 bases between. This CDR3 has 11 amino acids. The CDR3 loop is CASSFRNTIYF. The CDR3 DNA is TGTGCCAGCAGTTTCCGAAACACCATATATTTT.

This clone came up a few times. The chain carries TRBV7-8 and TRBJ1-6, with D uncertain. This CDR3 contains 14 residues. Germline CDR1 SGHVS, CDR2 FQNEAQ. V was clipped by 6 bases and J by 2 bases, with 8 bases between them. The CDR3 loop is CASRRVTYNSPLHF. In nucleotides, the CDR3 is TGTGCCAGCAGGAGGGTGACCTATAATTCACCCCTCCACTTT.

The V gene is TRBV6-6, the J gene TRBJ1-2, with 9 bases that match TRBD1. The CDR3 extends over 16 amino acids. Germline-derived CDR1 and CDR2 are MNHNY and SVGAGI (reference sequence). V dropped 2 bases and J dropped 1; count of bases not matched to a gene: 5. CDR3 sequence (DNA): TGTGCCAGCAGTTACCCCCGACAGGGGGGTAACTATGGCTACACCTTC. Residues: CASSYPRQGGNYGYTF.

The gene calls are TRBV7-9 and TRBJ2-5; 9 bases line up with TRBD1. This CDR3 is built from 13 residues. Trimming took 8 bases from V and 5 from J; bases not matched to a gene: 6. Germline V CDR1 and CDR2: SEHNR, FQNEAQ (reference sequence). CDR3 in amino acids: CASWGTGKETQYF. The CDR3 DNA is TGTGCCAGCTGGGGGACAGGGAAGGAGACCCAGTACTTC.

J is TRBJ2-4 and V is TRBV19; 7 positions match TRBD1. Germline V lookup: CDR1 LNHDA, CDR2 SQIVND (reference sequence). The CDR3 contains 15 residues. The ends lost 5 bases at V and 0 bases at J; junction bases unmatched: 4. CDR3 amino acids: CASSLQGLAKNIQYF. The CDR3 region has the DNA TGTGCCAGTAGTCTACAGGGGCTAGCCAAAAACATTCAGTACTTC.

The chain is built from TRBV6-5 and TRBJ2-6; tentatively, D is TRBD2 (6 bases). This CDR3 spans 14 amino acids. V was shortened by 8 bases and J by 1 base, with 9 bases between the two germline ends. CDR1 is MNHEY, CDR2 SVGAGI, per germline. The CDR3 here is CASLGLSGANVLTF. CDR3 coding DNA: TGTGCCAGCTTAGGACTATCTGGGGCCAACGTCCTGACTTTC.